These 14 T cell receptor beta chains were sequenced from one sample in a study of blood T cell repertoires in COVID-19. Libraries were prepared by immunoSEQ multiplex PCR; TCRdb keeps only in-frame clonotypes and omits some of them. The data show some 150,000 clones, roughly 86% seen once. Sequenced input: peripheral blood. Source of these receptors: a human donor in a cohort sampled during active COVID-19.

This chain uses TRBV4-2 with TRBJ1-4; TRBD1 aligns across 7 bases. The CDR3 spans 16 residues. V was clipped by 6 bases and J by 2 bases; unmatched bases: 9. The germline CDR1 and CDR2 sequences are LGHNA and YNFKEQ. The CDR3: CASRQLQGVTNEKLFF. The DNA for the CDR3 is TGTGCCAGCAGACAACTTCAGGGGGTCACTAATGAAAAACTGTTTTTT.

The genes are TRBV11-2 and TRBJ1-4; 7 bases align to TRBD1. Germline-derived CDR1 and CDR2 are SGHAT and FQNNGV. The CDR3 has 14 residues. J was trimmed by 8 bases and V by 5 bases; bases with no gene match: 8. As DNA, the CDR3 is TGTGCCAGCAGCCCCGACAGGGCCAGAGAAAAACTGTTTTTT. Translation: CASSPDRAREKLFF.

The chain uses TRBV7-9 and TRBJ2-5; TRBD2 agrees at 8 bases. Per germline, CDR1 SEHNR and CDR2 FQNEAQ (reference sequence). The trim removed 7 bases at V and 4 bases at J, leaving 11 bases unmatched. This CDR3 is 15 amino acids long. CDR3: CASKLSGGLGETQYF. CDR3 coding DNA: TGTGCCAGCAAGCTGAGCGGGGGCCTAGGAGAGACCCAGTACTTC.

This clone has ten or more counts. The gene calls are TRBV5-5 and TRBJ2-2; TRBD1 is a possible D gene (6 bases). V dropped 4 bases and J dropped 7 bases, with 11 bases sitting between them. Germline-derived CDR1 and CDR2 are SGHKS and YYEKEE (reference sequence). The CDR3 is made up of 13 amino acids. The CDR3 loop reads CASSHGGGGELFF. In DNA form, the CDR3 reads TGTGCCAGCAGCCATGGGGGCGGCGGGGAGCTGTTTTTT.

This sequence joins TRBV28 and TRBJ1-4; no definite D call. V was shortened by 6 bases and J by 4 bases, with 3 bases between the two germline ends. Germline V gene sequence: CDR1 MDHEN, CDR2 SYDVKM. This CDR3 region has 11 residues. In DNA form, the CDR3 reads TGTGCCAGCAGCCTTAATGAAAAACTGTTTTTT. Protein sequence: CASSLNEKLFF.

V and J are TRBV5-6 and TRBJ2-2; perhaps TRBD2 as D (7 bases). Trimming removed 5 bases from V and 4 bases from J, with 15 bases in between. This CDR3 region has 15 residues. The germline CDR1 and CDR2 sequences are SGHDT and YYEEEE. CDR3: CASRHGGAGTGELFF. The CDR3 DNA reads TGTGCCAGCAGGCATGGGGGGGCCGGCACCGGGGAGCTGTTTTTT.

This clone has only a few counts. The J gene is TRBJ2-3, the V gene TRBV4-2, with D tentatively TRBD2 (6 bases). The germline V gene has CDR1 LGHNA and CDR2 YNFKEQ. This CDR3 region has 15 residues. The DNA for the CDR3 is TGTGTTCCGCTCGAGGCTGGCGGGGGCACAGATACGCAGTATTTT. Its translation is CVPLEAGGGTDTQYF.

The CDR3 loop is CASSVAWQGAEAFF. The CDR3 DNA sequence: TGTGCCAGCAGCGTAGCTTGGCAGGGCGCTGAAGCTTTCTTT. The chain carries TRBV9 and TRBJ1-1, with a possible D match to TRBD1 (5 bases). V lost 0 bases, J lost 6 bases, and 12 bases lay in between. The CDR3 sequence is 14 residues long. Germline CDR1 SGDLS, CDR2 YYNGEE.

J is TRBJ1-5 and V is TRBV19, with a weak D call TRBD1 (6 bases). There are 13 residues in the CDR3. The V gene's germline CDR1 is LNHDA and CDR2 SQIVND (reference sequence). V shed 10 bases and J shed 1 base, with 11 bases lying between them. The CDR3 loop reads CATQDRSNQPQHF. CDR3 in DNA: TGTGCCACCCAGGACAGAAGCAATCAGCCCCAGCATTTT. Drawing the rest from reference TRBV19 and TRBJ1-5, the complete variable domain is DGGITQSPKYLFRKEGQNVTLSCEQNLNHDAMYWYRQDPGQGLRLIYYSQIVNDFQKGDIAEGYSVSREKKESFPLTVTSAQKNPTAFYLCATQDRSNQPQHFGDGTRLSIL.

This clone was detected only a few times. The genes are TRBV12-3 or TRBV12-4 and TRBJ2-7, with D tentatively TRBD2 (5 bases). CDR3 length: 12 amino acids. V lost 1 base and J lost 5, with 6 bases in between. CDR3: CASSLGGNEQYF. The DNA for the CDR3 is TGTGCCAGCAGTTTAGGAGGGAACGAGCAGTACTTC.

The J gene is TRBJ2-7, the V gene TRBV19; TRBD1 is a possible D gene (6 bases). The germline V gene has CDR1 LNHDA and CDR2 SQIVND (reference sequence). Trimming took off 7 bases at V and 4 bases at J, with 29 bases between the two ends. The CDR3 consists of 18 residues. The CDR3 DNA reads as TGTGCCAGTAAGGATGGGGGCCTCGGGAAGCAGGGGCAATACGAGCAGTACTTC. Amino acid sequence: CASKDGGLGKQGQYEQYF.

V gene TRBV4-2 combines with J gene TRBJ2-3, with 10 bases matching TRBD2. V shed 3 bases, J shed 3 bases, and the junction held 3 bases outside the gene matches. The V gene's germline CDR1 is LGHNA and CDR2 YNFKEQ. The CDR3 consists of 15 residues. The CDR3 loop is CASSQTSGWTDTQYF. In DNA, the CDR3 is TGTGCCAGCAGCCAGACTAGCGGGTGGACAGATACGCAGTATTTT.

Written as DNA, the CDR3 is TGTGCCAGCAGCCAAGGAGAGACAGGGGGAAAGTCACCCCTCCACTTT. It is translated as CASSQGETGGKSPLHF. The chain joins TRBV3-1 (or the pseudogene TRBV3-2) to TRBJ1-6, with 9 bases aligning to TRBD1. V lost 1 base and J lost 10; bases outside the gene matches: 8. This CDR3 contains 16 residues. The germline gives CDR1 LGHDT, CDR2 YNNKEL (reference sequence).

The rearrangement joins TRBV7-9 to TRBJ2-1; perhaps TRBD1 as D (6 bases). This CDR3 is 17 amino acids long. Germline lookup yields CDR1 SEHNR and CDR2 FQNEAQ (reference sequence). V lost 0 bases, J lost 6 bases, and 18 bases lay in between. Written as DNA, the CDR3 is TGTGCCAGCAGCTTAGCTCTACAGGGTTTAGGTAGCAATGAGCAGTTCTTC. Translation gives CASSLALQGLGSNEQFF.